The 18 T cell receptor beta chains given below trace back to one sample, sequenced in a study of T cell responses to AZD1222 COVID-19 vaccine (dated by TCRdb to about 2021). The time point tag for this specimen amounts to: baseline before first vaccination. Preparation of the library involved the immunoSEQ multiplex PCR assay. Sourced from immuneACCESS, this table was stored by TCRdb with only in-frame sequences that have V and J called. A share of the clones is absent; for the studies checked, an unresolved V gene accounts for under half, and the remainder has no known explanation. This sample gives around 190,000 clones in total; 85% to 95% of them show up just once. The ten largest clones capture roughly 1.4% of the sample. Here the sequenced sample was peripheral blood, taken on day 0 of AZD1222 vaccination. These TCRs come from an adult in good health.

V usage is TRBV2 and J usage is TRBJ2-7; D is perhaps TRBD1 (6 bases). V was cut by 1 base and J by 4 bases, with 14 bases left in between. Germline-derived CDR1 and CDR2 are SNHLY and FYNNEI. This CDR3 comprises 15 residues. The CDR3 is CASSEVDGTIYEQYF. CDR3 nucleotides: TGTGCCAGCAGTGAAGTCGATGGGACAATTTACGAGCAGTACTTC.

The chain recombines TRBV3-1 (or the pseudogene TRBV3-2) with TRBJ2-3; maybe TRBD1 (7 bases). The germline V gene has CDR1 LGHDT and CDR2 YNNKEL (reference sequence). Trimming shortened V by 2 bases and J by 6 bases, and 9 bases separated the two germline ends. CDR3 length: 13 residues. CDR3 nucleotides: TGTGCCAGCAGCCAACCAGGGGGGGATACGCAGTATTTT. Its protein is CASSQPGGDTQYF.

The chain combines TRBV12-1 with TRBJ1-1. TRBV12-1 is marked as a pseudogene. The CDR3 is made up of 15 amino acids. CDR3 sequence (DNA): TGTGCCAGCAGCTCCCGGCGTGTTGGGAACACTGAAGCTTTCTTT. Residues: CASSSRRVGNTEAFF.

The chain recombines TRBV10-3 with TRBJ2-2; perhaps TRBD2 as D (7 bases). CDR1 ENHRY and CDR2 SYGVKD come from the germline V gene. This CDR3 spans 13 amino acids. Trimming took 4 bases from V and 6 from J, leaving 9 bases between them. CDR3 region: CAISARGPGELFF. CDR3 nucleotide sequence: TGTGCCATCAGTGCGCGGGGGCCCGGGGAGCTGTTTTTT.

The CDR3 here is CASAWAGDNIETQYF. CDR3 nucleotide sequence: TGTGCCAGCGCTTGGGCAGGAGATAATATAGAGACCCAGTACTTC. The V gene is TRBV6-5, the J gene TRBJ2-5; D is uncertain. This CDR3 has 15 residues. Germline CDR1 is MNHEY and CDR2 is SVGAGI. Between the trimmed V and J ends, which lost 8 bases and 4 bases, there was a span of 20 bases.

CDR3 sequence reads: CASSPGGGLNTIYF. The DNA for the CDR3 is TGTGCCAGCAGCCCGGGGGGGGGTTTAAACACCATATATTTT. The chain carries TRBV6-6 and TRBJ1-3; D is perhaps TRBD1 (5 bases). The V end was cut by 6 bases, the J end by 6 bases, with 15 bases between. The CDR3 contains 14 residues. Germline loops: CDR1 MNHNY, CDR2 SVGAGI (reference sequence).

This clone has more than one count but fewer than ten. The V gene is TRBV11-2, the J gene TRBJ1-5; D gene uncertain. This CDR3 is built from 13 residues. Germline V lookup: CDR1 SGHAT, CDR2 FQNNGV. V gave up 5 bases and J gave up 6 bases, with 11 bases separating them. As DNA, the CDR3 is TGTGCCAGCAGCCCCTTTAGTGGTCAGCCCCAGCATTTT. Translating it yields CASSPFSGQPQHF.

The V and J genes are TRBV7-3 and TRBJ2-1, with 11 bases fitting TRBD1. The CDR3 has 15 amino acids. J gave up 8 bases and V 5 bases, and 8 bases lay outside the gene matches. The germline CDR1 and CDR2 sequences are SGHTA and FQGTGA. The CDR3 nucleotides are TGTGCCAGCAGCGAACCGGGACAGGGGGTTCATGAGCAGTTCTTC. Amino acid sequence: CASSEPGQGVHEQFF.

The chain is built from TRBV3-1 (or the pseudogene TRBV3-2) and TRBJ1-3; 7 nucleotides match TRBD1. Germline CDR1 is LGHDT and CDR2 is YNNKEL (reference sequence). V shed 6 bases and J 0 bases; nucleotides not matched to a gene: 5. The CDR3 sequence is 15 residues long. The CDR3 DNA follows: TGTGCCAGCAGTCGAGGGGGCATCTCTGGAAACACCATATATTTT. Its translation is CASSRGGISGNTIYF.

This clone was counted once. The chain links TRBV6-5 to TRBJ1-2, with unresolved D. CDR3 length: 14 amino acids. The V end was cut by 4 bases, the J end by 2 bases, with 11 bases between. The V gene's germline CDR1 is MNHEY and CDR2 SVGAGI. CDR3: CASSSPETNYGYTF. The DNA of the CDR3 is TGTGCCAGCAGTTCCCCAGAGACGAACTATGGCTACACCTTC.

The V gene is TRBV11-3, the J gene TRBJ2-1; 10 bases fit TRBD2. The CDR3 length is 15 residues. V was clipped by 1 base and J by 6 bases; unmatched bases: 3. The V gene's germline CDR1 is SGHNT and CDR2 YENEEA. The DNA of the CDR3 is TGTGCCAGCAGCTTAGGTACTAGCGGGACCAATGAGCAGTTCTTC. The encoded protein is CASSLGTSGTNEQFF.

The chain couples TRBV10-3 to TRBJ2-7; D is undetermined. Trimming cost V 0 bases and J 4 bases, with 10 bases left between them. The CDR3 runs to 14 residues. Germline V gives CDR1 ENHRY, CDR2 SYGVKD. Written as DNA, the CDR3 is TGTGCCATCAGTGAGTCGGGAAACTTGTACGAGCAGTACTTC. It specifies CAISESGNLYEQYF.

The chain combines TRBV2 with TRBJ1-5; 7 positions agree with TRBD1. The germline CDR1 and CDR2 sequences are SNHLY and FYNNEI. V dropped 3 bases and J dropped 4; count of bases not matched to a gene: 0. The CDR3 contains 13 residues. The CDR3 sequence is CASSEDRNQPQHF. The CDR3 DNA follows: TGTGCCAGCAGTGAGGACAGGAATCAGCCCCAGCATTTT.

The chain couples TRBV19 to TRBJ2-5; the match to TRBD1 covers 7 bases. V trimming: 5 bases; J trimming: 1 base; junction bases outside the gene matches: 4. In germline, CDR1 is LNHDA, CDR2 SQIVND (reference sequence). The CDR3 loop spans 14 amino acids. CDR3 region: CASSRGQTQETQYF. Here the CDR3 DNA reads TGTGCCAGTAGTCGGGGACAGACCCAAGAGACCCAGTACTTC.

This chain joins TRBV6-6 and TRBJ1-2, with 7 bases lining up with TRBD1. CDR1 and CDR2 from the germline V gene are MNHNY and SVGAGI (reference sequence). V lost 7 bases, J lost 2 bases, and 13 bases stayed unmatched. CDR3 length equals 16 residues. The CDR3 DNA reads as TGTGCCAGCATGGAAAATACAGGGGTGGGCAACTATGGCTACACCTTC. Protein product: CASMENTGVGNYGYTF.

The rearrangement links TRBV7-8 to TRBJ1-1; D may be TRBD1 (5 bases). This CDR3 region has 14 residues. V lost 1 base to trimming and J lost 6 bases, with 12 bases between them. Looked up from germline, CDR1 is SGHVS and CDR2 is FQNEAQ. CDR3 bases: TGTGCCAGCAGCTTAGGGCAGCGGGGGGCTGAAGCTTTCTTT. This encodes CASSLGQRGAEAFF.

V and J are TRBV5-6 and TRBJ1-2; D gene ambiguous. In germline, CDR1 is SGHDT, CDR2 YYEEEE. V lost 0 bases, J lost 4 bases, and 7 bases lay in between. CDR3 length equals 13 residues. The CDR3 spells CASSLGQLYGYTF. In DNA form, the CDR3 reads TGTGCCAGCAGCTTGGGGCAGCTCTATGGCTACACCTTC.

This sequence joins TRBV19 and TRBJ1-2, with unresolved D. This CDR3 is built from 14 residues. V was trimmed by 8 bases and J by 0 bases, leaving 13 bases between them. Germline V gene sequence: CDR1 LNHDA, CDR2 SQIVND (reference sequence). The chain's CDR3 is CASSPWTSNYGYTF. The DNA of the CDR3 is TGTGCCAGTTCTCCGTGGACGTCTAACTATGGCTACACCTTC.